The 19 T cell receptor beta chains below were found in one sample sequenced in a study of T cell repertoires in ileal Crohn's disease. Time point reported: proximal margin of the surgical specimen (macroscopically non-inflamed). Some clones are missing from TCRdb's copy, which holds only in-frame ones; the method was immunoSEQ multiplex PCR. The repertoire holds thousands of clones, with approximately 79% as singletons. Source material: ileal tissue. All receptors derive from an adult with Crohn's disease.

V gene TRBV7-9 combines with J gene TRBJ1-1; D perhaps matches TRBD1 (5 bases). CDR1 and CDR2 from the germline V gene are SEHNR and FQNEAQ (reference sequence). The V end was cut by 4 bases, the J end by 1 base, with 13 bases between. This CDR3 contains 15 residues. The CDR3 protein is CASSSRGGENTEAFF. The DNA of the CDR3 is TGTGCCAGCAGCTCCCGGGGGGGGGAGAACACTGAAGCTTTCTTT. Full variable domain (rest looked up from reference TRBV7-9 and TRBJ1-1): DTGVSQNPRHKITKRGQNVTFRCDPISEHNRLYWYRQTLGQGPEFLTYFQNEAQLEKSRLLSDRFSAERPKGSFSTLEIQRTEQGDSAMYLCASSSRGGENTEAFFGQGTRLTVV.

This clone has more than one count but fewer than ten. The rearrangement links TRBV4-1 to TRBJ2-5; the match to TRBD2 covers 9 bases. From germline, CDR1 is MGHRA and CDR2 YSYEKL. V lost 1 base and J lost 4; bases outside the gene matches: 7. The CDR3 consists of 16 residues. In DNA form, the CDR3 reads TGCGCCAGCAGCCAAGGGGTGCGGGGGGGAGGAGAGACCCAGTACTTC. This sequence encodes CASSQGVRGGGETQYF.

This chain connects TRBV18 to TRBJ1-4; no firm D call. Germline values: CDR1 KGHSH, CDR2 LQKENI. V lost 2 bases to trimming and J lost 0 bases, with 7 bases between them. The CDR3 sequence is 15 residues long. DNA of the CDR3: TGTGCCAGCTCACCAAACAGTCCAACTAATGAAAAACTGTTTTTT. Amino acid sequence: CASSPNSPTNEKLFF. The full variable domain, its missing parts supplied by reference TRBV18 and TRBJ1-4, is NAGVMQNPRHLVRRRGQEARLRCSPMKGHSHVYWYRQLPEEGLKFMVYLQKENIIDESGMPKERFSAEFPKEGPSILRIQQVVRGDSAAYFCASSPNSPTNEKLFFGSGTQLSVL.

The rearrangement links TRBV11-1 to TRBJ1-4; 7 bases fit TRBD1. The V and J ends lost 8 bases and 5 bases, in that order; junction bases with no gene match: 11. The CDR3 is 15 amino acids. Germline V lookup: CDR1 SGHAT, CDR2 FQDESV (reference sequence). CDR3 region: CASGEGAARNEKLFF. CDR3 in DNA: TGTGCCAGCGGAGAGGGGGCAGCCCGGAATGAAAAACTGTTTTTT.

V is TRBV28 and J is TRBJ1-5; no definite D call. V was shortened by 8 bases and J by 2 bases, with 4 bases between the two germline ends. The CDR3 consists of 11 residues. Per the germline V gene, CDR1 is MDHEN and CDR2 is SYDVKM. CDR3 DNA: TGTGCCAGCGGACGCAATCAGCCCCAGCATTTT. Its translation: CASGRNQPQHF.

The chain has TRBV2 and TRBJ1-1; D is unresolved. The CDR3 extends over 10 amino acids. Per germline, CDR1 SNHLY and CDR2 FYNNEI. Trimming stripped 11 bases from V and 9 bases from J, with 13 bases between. The CDR3 DNA follows: TGTGCCGGGTCAATCGGAAAAGCTTTCTTT. This translates into CAGSIGKAFF.

The V gene is TRBV7-9, the J gene TRBJ2-5; perhaps D is TRBD1 or TRBD2 (6 bases each). Germline V gene sequence: CDR1 SEHNR, CDR2 FQNEAQ (reference sequence). Trimming took 1 base from V and 2 from J, leaving 20 bases between them. The CDR3 extends over 18 amino acids. The CDR3 DNA is TGTGCCAGCAGCTTAGGTCGGGGGCGAGTGGGGGCTCAAGAGACCCAGTACTTC. Protein sequence: CASSLGRGRVGAQETQYF. The full variable domain, rest sourced from reference TRBV7-9 and TRBJ2-5, is DTGVSQNPRHKITKRGQNVTFRCDPISEHNRLYWYRQTLGQGPEFLTYFQNEAQLEKSRLLSDRFSAERPKGSFSTLEIQRTEQGDSAMYLCASSLGRGRVGAQETQYFGPGTRLLVL.

This sequence joins TRBV18 and TRBJ1-3; the match to TRBD1 covers 7 bases. Germline trimming cut 6 bases from V and 8 bases from J; bases unmatched to any gene: 7. The CDR3 loop spans 13 amino acids. CDR1 KGHSH and CDR2 LQKENI come from the germline V gene. CDR3 in amino acids: CASSPNRGDTIYF. In DNA form, the CDR3 reads TGTGCCAGCTCGCCTAACAGGGGAGACACCATATATTTT. The full variable domain, completed using reference TRBV18 and TRBJ1-3, is NAGVMQNPRHLVRRRGQEARLRCSPMKGHSHVYWYRQLPEEGLKFMVYLQKENIIDESGMPKERFSAEFPKEGPSILRIQQVVRGDSAAYFCASSPNRGDTIYFGEGSWLTVV.

The CDR3 protein is CASSPLPPGQTYTLNYGYTF. The CDR3 DNA is TGTGCCAGCTCACCTCTCCCACCAGGGCAGACCTATACTCTTAACTATGGCTACACCTTC. The rearrangement links TRBV18 to TRBJ1-2; a possible D gene is TRBD1 (5 bases). This CDR3 region has 20 residues. Trimming took off 3 bases at V and 1 base at J, with 27 bases between the two ends. Germline V gene lookup returns CDR1 KGHSH and CDR2 LQKENI.

The V and J genes are TRBV18 and TRBJ1-5; the D is unclear. The V and J ends lost 1 base and 3 bases respectively, with 10 bases between them. Germline CDR1 and CDR2: KGHSH and LQKENI. The CDR3 extends over 15 amino acids. The CDR3 DNA follows: TGTGCCAGCTCACCACAGGGAGCCGCCAATCAGCCCCAGCATTTT. The encoded protein is CASSPQGAANQPQHF.

This clone was detected a few times. V is TRBV29-1 and J is TRBJ2-3, with D hard to call. CDR3 size: 14 residues. Per germline, CDR1 SQVTM and CDR2 ANQGSEA. Trimming took off 5 bases at V and 6 bases at J, with 18 bases between the two ends. The CDR3 is CSVRHLSLGDTQYF. The CDR3 DNA reads as TGCAGCGTTCGGCACCTCTCCCTGGGGGATACGCAGTATTTT.

This clone was counted once. The chain links TRBV7-2 to TRBJ2-1; tentatively, D is TRBD2 (6 bases). V dropped 8 bases and J dropped 4 bases, with 18 bases sitting between them. Germline assignment: CDR1 SGHTA and CDR2 FQGNSA. CDR3 size: 15 residues. In nucleotides, the CDR3 is TGTGCCAGCGCTCCTACGGCTAGCGTATACAATGAGCAGTTCTTC. It specifies CASAPTASVYNEQFF.

The V call is TRBV11-2, the J call TRBJ2-4, with D possibly being TRBD1 (6 bases). CDR1 and CDR2 (germline): SGHAT, FQNNGV. The V end was cut by 5 bases, the J end by 0 bases, with 14 bases between. The CDR3 totals 16 residues. The CDR3: CASSTPDRLAKNIQYF. The CDR3 DNA reads as TGTGCCAGCAGCACCCCGGACAGATTAGCCAAAAACATTCAGTACTTC.

The J gene is TRBJ2-1, the V gene TRBV27, with a weak D call TRBD2 (6 bases). The germline V gene encodes CDR1 MNHEY and CDR2 SMNVEV (reference sequence). CDR3 length: 15 residues. The V end lost 0 bases, the J end lost 3 bases, and 9 bases lay between the germline ends. CDR3 in amino acids: CASSLSLGGYNEQFF. CDR3 coding DNA: TGTGCCAGCAGTTTATCGTTGGGGGGCTACAATGAGCAGTTCTTC.

Concerning this clone: Additional DNA sequences in this sample encode the identical CDR3. The chain joins TRBV27 to TRBJ2-4; D remains ambiguous. The germline V gene encodes CDR1 MNHEY and CDR2 SMNVEV (reference sequence). The ends were cut back, 5 bases at V and 5 bases at J, with 19 bases in the middle. CDR3 size: 16 residues. The CDR3 loop reads CASSRNNMGFENIQYF. The CDR3, as DNA: TGTGCCAGCAGTCGGAATAACATGGGGTTCGAAAACATTCAGTACTTC.

This clone was counted once. The V call is TRBV28, the J call TRBJ2-1; 9 bases line up with TRBD1. The CDR3 has 15 amino acids. CDR1 is MDHEN, CDR2 SYDVKM, per germline. J was trimmed by 9 bases and V by 8 bases; bases with no gene match: 14. In nucleotides, the CDR3 is TGTGCCAGCGTGGGGGGACAGGGCTTACGTGGTGAGCAGTTCTTC. Its protein product is CASVGGQGLRGEQFF.

This clone appeared a single time. This chain joins TRBV7-9 and TRBJ1-6, with TRBD1 matching 7 bases. The germline V gene encodes CDR1 SEHNR and CDR2 FQNEAQ (reference sequence). V was clipped by 4 bases and J by 6 bases; unmatched bases: 3. CDR3 length: 14 residues. The CDR3, as DNA: TGTGCCAGCAGCTCGACAGGGTTTAATTCACCCCTCCACTTT. Its translation: CASSSTGFNSPLHF. Filled out from reference TRBV7-9 and TRBJ1-6, the complete variable domain reads DTGVSQNPRHKITKRGQNVTFRCDPISEHNRLYWYRQTLGQGPEFLTYFQNEAQLEKSRLLSDRFSAERPKGSFSTLEIQRTEQGDSAMYLCASSSTGFNSPLHFGNGTRLTVT.

The V gene is TRBV9, the J gene TRBJ1-5; 11 nucleotides agree with TRBD1. V shed 4 bases and J 9 bases; nucleotides not matched to a gene: 6. This CDR3 spans 14 amino acids. The V gene's germline CDR1 is SGDLS and CDR2 YYNGEE. DNA of the CDR3: TGTGCCAGCAGCTCCAGGACAGGGGGCGGGCCCCAGCATTTT. Encoded protein: CASSSRTGGGPQHF.

The CDR3 is CASSLEGTSIDEQYF. For the CDR3, the DNA is TGTGCCAGCAGCTTAGAAGGGACATCGATAGACGAGCAGTACTTC. The chain uses TRBV11-3 and TRBJ2-7, with D tentatively TRBD1 (6 bases). V was shortened by 0 bases and J by 5 bases, with 14 bases between the two germline ends. Per germline, CDR1 SGHNT and CDR2 YENEEA. The CDR3 consists of 15 residues. Using reference TRBV11-3 and TRBJ2-7 for the parts outside the CDR3, the full variable domain is EAGVVQSPRYKIIEKKQPVAFWCNPISGHNTLYWYLQNLGQGPELLIRYENEEAVDDSQLPKDRFSAERLKGVDSTLKIQPAELGDSAVYLCASSLEGTSIDEQYFGPGTRLTVT.